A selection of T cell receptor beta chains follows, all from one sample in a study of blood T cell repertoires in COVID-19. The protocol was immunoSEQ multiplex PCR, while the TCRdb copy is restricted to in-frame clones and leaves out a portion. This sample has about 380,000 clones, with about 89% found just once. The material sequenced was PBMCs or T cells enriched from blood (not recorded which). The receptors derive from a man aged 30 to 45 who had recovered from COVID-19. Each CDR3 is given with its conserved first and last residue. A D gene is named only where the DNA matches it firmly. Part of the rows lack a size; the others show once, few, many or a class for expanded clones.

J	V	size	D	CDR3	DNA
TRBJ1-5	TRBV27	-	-	CASSLIRGFNQPQHF	TGTGCCAGCAGTTTAATCAGGGGATTCAATCAGCCCCAGCATTTT
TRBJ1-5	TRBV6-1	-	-	CASSEVIPSNQPQHF	TGTGCCAGCAGTGAAGTAATTCCTAGCAATCAGCCCCAGCATTTT
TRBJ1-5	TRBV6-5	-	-	CASSWGGNQPQHF	TGTGCCAGCAGTTGGGGGGGGAATCAGCCCCAGCATTTT
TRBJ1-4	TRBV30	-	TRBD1	CAWSVSGQEYF	TGTGCCTGGAGTGTATCGGGACAGGAGTATTTT
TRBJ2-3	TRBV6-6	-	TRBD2	CASHAAGTDTQYF	TGTGCCAGCCATGCAGCGGGGACAGATACGCAGTATTTT
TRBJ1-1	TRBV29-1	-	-	CSAPLDSDMNPNTEAFF	TGCAGCGCCCCCCTGGACAGCGATATGAACCCGAACACTGAAGCTTTCTTT
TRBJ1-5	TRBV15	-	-	CATSMGGLLNQPQHF	TGTGCCACCAGCATGGGCGGACTACTGAATCAGCCCCAGCATTTT
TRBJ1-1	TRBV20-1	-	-	CSVKTETEAFF	TGCAGTGTCAAAACGGAGACTGAAGCTTTCTTT
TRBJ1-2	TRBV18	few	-	CASSPVFQVLNYGYTF	TGTGCCAGCTCACCAGTCTTCCAGGTCCTTAACTATGGCTACACCTTC
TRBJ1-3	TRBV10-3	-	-	CAISDSGIDGNTIYF	TGTGCCATCAGTGATTCAGGCATCGATGGAAACACCATATATTTT
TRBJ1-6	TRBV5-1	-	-	CASSLADVYNSPLHF	TGCGCCAGCAGCTTAGCGGACGTGTATAATTCACCCCTCCACTTT
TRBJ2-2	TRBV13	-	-	CASSAGHSYTGELFF	TGTGCCAGCAGCGCCGGACATAGCTACACCGGGGAGCTGTTTTTT
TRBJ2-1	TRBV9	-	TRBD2	CASSVAGQRGAFNEQFF	TGTGCCAGCAGCGTAGCGGGTCAGCGGGGAGCCTTCAATGAGCAGTTCTTC
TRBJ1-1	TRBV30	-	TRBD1	CAWKAFDRANTEAFF	TGTGCCTGGAAGGCGTTCGACAGGGCGAACACTGAAGCTTTCTTT
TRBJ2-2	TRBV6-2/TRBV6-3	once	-	CASSLPPAGELFF	TGTGCCAGCAGTCTACCTCCGGCCGGGGAGCTGTTTTTT
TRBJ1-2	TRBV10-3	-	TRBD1	CAISESGRGAIGYTF	TGTGCCATCAGTGAGTCGGGCAGGGGGGCTATAGGCTACACCTTC
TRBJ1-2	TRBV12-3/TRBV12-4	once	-	CASSLNRDGYTF	TGTGCCAGCAGTCTAAACAGGGACGGCTACACCTTC
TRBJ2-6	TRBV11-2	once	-	CASSLATNTGAGANVLTF	TGTGCCAGCAGCTTAGCGACAAATACAGGAGCTGGGGCCAACGTCCTGACTTTC
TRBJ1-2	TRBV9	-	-	CASSARTTYGYTF	TGTGCCAGCAGCGCACGGACAACCTATGGCTACACCTTC
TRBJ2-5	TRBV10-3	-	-	CATQPDSAPETQYF	TGTGCCACTCAGCCGGACAGCGCCCCAGAGACCCAGTACTTC
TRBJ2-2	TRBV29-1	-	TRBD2	CSAKGRGGANTGELFF	TGCAGCGCCAAAGGTCGCGGGGGGGCGAACACCGGGGAGCTGTTTTTT
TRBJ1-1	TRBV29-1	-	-	CRTGQTESEAFF	TGCAGGACGGGACAAACTGAATCTGAAGCTTTCTTT
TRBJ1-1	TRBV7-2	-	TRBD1	CASSFVEDRVAEAFF	TGTGCCAGCAGCTTCGTCGAAGACAGGGTGGCTGAAGCTTTCTTT
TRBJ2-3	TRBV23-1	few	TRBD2	CASSRYSGRHTDTQYF	TGCGCCAGCAGTCGGTATAGCGGGAGACACACAGATACGCAGTATTTT
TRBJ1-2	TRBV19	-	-	CASRGRIVSYTF	TGTGCCAGTAGGGGCAGGATCGTAAGCTACACCTTC
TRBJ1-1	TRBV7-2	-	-	CASSLEQGRNTEAFF	TGTGCCAGCAGCTTAGAGCAGGGTCGGAACACTGAAGCTTTCTTT
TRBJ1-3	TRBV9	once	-	CASSVVGGAGNTIYF	TGTGCCAGCAGCGTAGTTGGCGGAGCAGGAAACACCATATATTTT
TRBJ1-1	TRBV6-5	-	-	CASSYSTDTGTSEAFF	TGTGCCAGCAGTTACTCGACCGACACGGGAACCTCGGAGGCTTTCTTT
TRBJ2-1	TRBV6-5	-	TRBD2	CASRGAGGSYNEQFF	TGTGCCAGCAGGGGAGCGGGGGGCTCATACAATGAGCAGTTCTTC
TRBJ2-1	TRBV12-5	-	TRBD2	CASGLGLAASYNEQFF	TGTGCTAGTGGTCTGGGACTAGCGGCTTCTTACAATGAGCAGTTCTTC
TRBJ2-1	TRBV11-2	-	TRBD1	CASSKDRNYNEQFF	TGTGCCAGCAGCAAGGACAGGAATTACAATGAGCAGTTCTTC
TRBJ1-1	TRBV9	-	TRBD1	CASSGQAEAFF	TGTGCCAGCAGTGGACAGGCAGAAGCTTTCTTT
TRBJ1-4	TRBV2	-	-	CASSPRSTNEKLFF	TGTGCCAGCAGCCCCAGATCAACTAATGAAAAACTGTTTTTT
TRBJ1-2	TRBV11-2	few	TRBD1	CASSLEPGGAGGYTF	TGTGCCAGCAGCTTGGAGCCAGGGGGCGCCGGGGGCTACACCTTC
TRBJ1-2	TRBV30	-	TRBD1	CAWSGDRANYGYTF	TGTGCCTGGAGTGGTGACAGGGCGAACTATGGCTACACCTTC
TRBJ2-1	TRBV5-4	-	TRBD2	CASSLRRGGGSYNEQFF	TGTGCCAGCAGCCTTCGGCGGGGGGGAGGGTCCTACAATGAGCAGTTCTTC
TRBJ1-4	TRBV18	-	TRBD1	CASSPPLDRGRRNEKLFF	TGTGCCAGCTCACCACCCTTAGACAGGGGTCGTCGTAATGAAAAACTGTTTTTT
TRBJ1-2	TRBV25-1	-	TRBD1	CASLPGQGTYGYTF	TGTGCCAGCTTACCGGGACAGGGGACCTATGGCTACACCTTC
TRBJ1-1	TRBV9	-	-	CASTGGGNSDTEAFF	TGTGCCAGCACCGGAGGAGGGAATTCGGACACTGAAGCTTTCTTT
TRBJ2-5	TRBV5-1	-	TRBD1	CASSLGYDRAQETQYF	TGCGCCAGCAGCTTGGGATACGACAGGGCCCAAGAGACCCAGTACTTC
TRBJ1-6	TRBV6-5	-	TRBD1	CASSYQGVNSPLHF	TGTGCCAGCAGCTATCAGGGGGTGAATTCACCCCTCCACTTT
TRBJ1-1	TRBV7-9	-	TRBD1	CASSTRDRGLIGEAFF	TGTGCCAGCAGCACCCGGGACAGGGGATTGATCGGTGAAGCTTTCTTT
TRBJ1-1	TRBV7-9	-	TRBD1	CASSLEGTGGRRKAFF	TGTGCCAGCAGCTTGGAAGGGACAGGGGGTCGCCGAAAAGCTTTCTTT
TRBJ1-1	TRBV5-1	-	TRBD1	CASSPGTGNGYTEAFF	TGCGCCAGTAGCCCCGGGACAGGGAACGGGTACACTGAAGCTTTCTTT
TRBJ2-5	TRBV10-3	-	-	CAISELAETQYF	TGTGCCATCAGTGAGCTAGCGGAGACCCAGTACTTC
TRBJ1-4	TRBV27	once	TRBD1	CASSFRKGQGGEKLFF	TGTGCCAGCAGTTTCCGCAAGGGACAGGGTGGGGAAAAACTGTTTTTT
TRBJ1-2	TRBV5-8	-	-	CASSLPDLTYGYTF	TGTGCCAGCAGCTTACCAGATTTAACCTATGGCTACACCTTC
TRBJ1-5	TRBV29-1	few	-	CSVATGTALGQPQHF	TGCAGCGTAGCAACAGGGACCGCTTTGGGTCAGCCCCAGCATTTT
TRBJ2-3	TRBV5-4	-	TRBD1	CASSLRQGVSTDTQYF	TGTGCCAGCAGCCTGAGACAGGGGGTGAGCACAGATACGCAGTATTTT
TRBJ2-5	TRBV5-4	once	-	CASSLPGLDQETQYF	TGTGCCAGCAGTCTTCCGGGACTGGATCAAGAGACCCAGTACTTC
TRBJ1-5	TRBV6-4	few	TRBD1	CASRRDRGYQPQHF	TGTGCCAGCCGCCGGGACAGGGGTTATCAGCCCCAGCATTTT
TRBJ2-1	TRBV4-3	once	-	CASARFSSYNEQFF	TGCGCCAGCGCCAGGTTTAGCTCCTACAATGAGCAGTTCTTC
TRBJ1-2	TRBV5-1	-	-	CASQDGDTYYGYTF	TGCGCCAGCCAGGACGGGGACACTTACTATGGCTACACCTTC
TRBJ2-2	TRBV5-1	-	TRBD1	CASSSEGASGELFF	TGCGCCAGCAGCTCAGAGGGGGCGTCCGGGGAGCTGTTTTTT
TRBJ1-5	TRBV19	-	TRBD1	CASSIRTGGQPQHF	TGTGCCAGTAGTATCAGGACAGGGGGTCAGCCCCAGCATTTT
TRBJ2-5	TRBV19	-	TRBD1	CASSMGTGVGETQYF	TGTGCCAGTAGTATGGGGACAGGGGTAGGGGAGACCCAGTACTTC
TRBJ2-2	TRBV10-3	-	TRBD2	CAISVVAGSTGELFF	TGTGCCATCAGTGTGGTAGCGGGGTCCACCGGGGAGCTGTTTTTT
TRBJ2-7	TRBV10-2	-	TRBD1	CASSGTGYEQYF	TGCGCCAGCAGCGGGACAGGGTACGAGCAGTACTTC
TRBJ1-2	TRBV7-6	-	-	CASSFVAGDNLNYGYTF	TGTGCCAGCAGCTTTGTGGCAGGGGACAATCTCAACTATGGCTACACCTTC